The 3 T cell receptor beta chains below come from one sample, sequenced in a study of T cells after yellow fever vaccination. TCRdb itself ran the 5' RACE reads through MiXCR, one entry per CDR3 protein. The sample records some 220,000 distinct CDR3 sequences, approximately 3% being singletons. The sequences come from CD4+ T cells sorted from PBMCs, collected 10 days after the yellow fever booster vaccination. All receptors derive from a man between 18 and 35 years old who received the YFV17D yellow fever vaccine.

The CDR3 is CSVDEGGKDTQYF. In DNA form, the CDR3 reads TGCAGCGTAGACGAGGGGGGCAAAGATACGCAGTATTTT. This rearrangement joins TRBV29-1 to TRBJ2-3; D tentatively reads TRBD1 or TRBD2 (6 bases each). The CDR3 is 13 amino acids. V shed 6 bases and J shed 5 bases, with 15 bases lying between them. The germline CDR1 and CDR2 sequences are SQVTM and ANQGSEA.

The chain joins TRBV25-1 to TRBJ2-3; tentative D call: TRBD1 (6 bases). The CDR3 spans 16 residues. The V and J ends lost 4 bases and 2 bases respectively, with 16 bases between them. CDR1 is MGHDK and CDR2 is SYGVNS in the germline V gene. The CDR3 loop reads CASSVGGGRPTDTQYF. The CDR3 DNA reads as TGTGCCAGCAGTGTAGGTGGGGGCCGACCCACAGATACGCAGTATTTT. Variable domain in full (rest from reference TRBV25-1 and TRBJ2-3): EADIYQTPRYLVIGTGKKITLECSQTMGHDKMYWYQQDPGMELHLIHYSYGVNSTEKGDLSSESTVSRIRTEHFPLTLESARPSHTSQYLCASSVGGGRPTDTQYFGPGTRLTVL.

This clonotype appeared many times. This chain connects TRBV6-5 to TRBJ1-4; 11 bases align to TRBD1. V was pared by 0 bases and J by 8 bases, with 8 bases of the junction left unmatched. The germline CDR1 and CDR2 sequences are MNHEY and SVGAGI. The CDR3 totals 17 residues. CDR3 DNA sequence: TGTGCCAGCAGTTACTCCGTACTCGGGACAGGGGGAGAAAAACTGTTTTTT. This codes for CASSYSVLGTGGEKLFF.